A single sample gave rise to the 7 T cell receptor beta chains below, sequenced in a study of shared clonotypes between healthy human individuals. TCRdb's table, derived via immunoSEQ multiplex PCR, lists solely in-frame clones and lacks some. The table has roughly 2.6 million clones, approximately 90% seen once. The source material was naive CD4+ T cells sorted from blood. The subset here: CD45RA+ positively selected. These receptors were obtained from a man younger than 30 in good health.

This clone was detected only a few times. J is TRBJ1-2 and V is TRBV28; 8 nucleotides align to TRBD1. Germline loops: CDR1 MDHEN, CDR2 SYDVKM. The CDR3 has 13 residues. J was trimmed by 6 bases and V by 7 bases; bases with no gene match: 7. The CDR3 DNA reads as TGTGCCAGCAACACGCAGGGGGCTCATGGCTACACCTTC. Amino acid sequence: CASNTQGAHGYTF.

The chain has TRBV28 and TRBJ1-5, with unresolved D. Per the germline V gene, CDR1 is MDHEN and CDR2 is SYDVKM. Trimming stripped 6 bases from V and 3 bases from J, with 15 bases between. The CDR3 contains 15 residues. This CDR3 reads CASSPDPKPNQPQHF. The DNA for the CDR3 is TGTGCCAGCAGCCCTGACCCCAAGCCCAATCAGCCCCAGCATTTT.

This clone was seen a handful of times. The sample holds other DNA sequences that translate to the same CDR3. V gene TRBV18 combines with J gene TRBJ1-1, with D maybe TRBD1 (6 bases). This CDR3 region has 13 residues. Germline V lookup: CDR1 KGHSH, CDR2 LQKENI. V gave up 4 bases and J gave up 1 base, with 7 bases separating them. The CDR3 nucleotides read TGTGCCAGCTCACGGACAGAGAACACTGAAGCTTTCTTT. Residues: CASSRTENTEAFF. The full variable domain, with the rest looked up from reference TRBV18 and TRBJ1-1, is NAGVMQNPRHLVRRRGQEARLRCSPMKGHSHVYWYRQLPEEGLKFMVYLQKENIIDESGMPKERFSAEFPKEGPSILRIQQVVRGDSAAYFCASSRTENTEAFFGQGTRLTVV.

This clone was observed a few times. An end of the junction differs from the germline gene, which may be a read error. This chain joins TRBV6-5 and TRBJ2-2; no clear D. The CDR3 is 13 residues long. Germline loops: CDR1 MNHEY, CDR2 SVGAGI. CDR3 DNA sequence: TGTGCCAGCAGTTACTCGAACCCCGGGGAGCTGTTTTTT. Protein product: CASSYSNPGELFF.

This sequence joins TRBV7-6 and TRBJ2-2; D not certain. Germline lookup yields CDR1 SGHVS and CDR2 FNYEAQ. The CDR3 length is 15 residues. V shed 6 bases and J shed 4 bases, with 15 bases lying between them. The DNA of the CDR3 is TGTGCCAGCAGTTCCGATCAGAGTTCCACCGGGGAGCTGTTTTTT. It yields the protein CASSSDQSSTGELFF.

This sequence joins TRBV2 and TRBJ2-5, with D perhaps matching TRBD1 or TRBD2 (5 bases each). There are 15 residues in the CDR3. From germline, CDR1 is SNHLY and CDR2 FYNNEI. With 5 bases removed from V and 5 bases from J, the gap between germline ends came to 18 bases. The chain's CDR3 is CASSTRGPRRETQYF. CDR3 coding DNA: TGTGCCAGCAGTACCCGGGGCCCGAGGAGGGAGACCCAGTACTTC.

This clone has a single count. V gene TRBV1 combines with J gene TRBJ1-3. TRBV1 is classified as a pseudogene. The CDR3 consists of 16 residues. The CDR3 region is CTSSHGPESSGNTIYF. CDR3 coding DNA: TGCACCAGCAGCCACGGACCGGAAAGCTCTGGAAACACCATATATTTT.